The 21 T cell receptor beta chains below all came from one sample that was sequenced in a study of spatial heterogeneity in lung cancer. Notes on the study in general: Counts that tracked tumor mutation counts were those of expanded intratumoral alpha and beta TCRs.

Time point given: sample taken at primary tumor resection. Antigens of these TCRs are unknown. In TCRdb, the 5' RACE reads were re-called with MiXCR into one record per CDR3 protein. In the table there are roughly 9,200 distinct CDR3 sequences, about 2.9% of which are singletons. This sample comprised lung tumor tissue, obtained at surgery. The origin of the receptors is a male donor with early-stage non-small cell lung cancer.

This clonotype was seen ten or more times. V gene TRBV4-1 combines with J gene TRBJ1-4; D is possibly TRBD1 (6 bases). The CDR3 contains 16 residues. Germline CDR1 is MGHRA and CDR2 is YSYEKL. With 0 bases removed from V and 8 bases from J, the gap between germline ends came to 16 bases. CDR3 region: CASSQEGHIGGEKLFF. In DNA, the CDR3 is TGCGCCAGCAGCCAAGAGGGACACATAGGGGGAGAAAAACTGTTTTTT.

Ten or more counts support this clonotype. The chain carries TRBV20-1 and TRBJ1-4; D is ambiguous. With 0 bases removed from V and 3 bases from J, the gap between germline ends came to 11 bases. CDR3 size: 15 residues. Germline V gives CDR1 DFQATT, CDR2 SNEGSKA (reference sequence). CDR3 DNA sequence: TGCAGTGCTAGAGATCATGCAAGATCTAATGAAAAACTGTTTTTT. This gives the protein CSARDHARSNEKLFF.

This clonotype was detected ten times or more. This chain links TRBV27 with TRBJ2-2; no reliable D call. The CDR3 loop spans 13 amino acids. Trimming took off 3 bases at V and 6 bases at J, with 8 bases between the two ends. CDR1 MNHEY and CDR2 SMNVEV come from the germline V gene (reference sequence). The CDR3 region is CASSFGVSGELFF. The CDR3 nucleotides read TGTGCCAGCAGTTTTGGAGTATCCGGGGAGCTGTTTTTT.

This clonotype was counted ten times or more. This chain links TRBV10-3 with TRBJ2-7; no clear D. Trimming took off 2 bases at V and 6 bases at J, with 8 bases between the two ends. From germline, CDR1 is ENHRY and CDR2 SYGVKD. The CDR3 sequence is 12 residues long. The CDR3 sequence: CAISERKSEQYF. The CDR3 nucleotides are TGTGCCATCAGTGAGCGCAAGAGCGAGCAGTACTTC.

This clonotype is medium-sized (0.01 to 0.1%) within its sample. The chain carries TRBV7-3 and TRBJ1-1; D gene unclear. V dropped 5 bases and J dropped 10 bases, with 17 bases sitting between them. CDR3 size: 13 residues. CDR1 and CDR2 from the germline V gene are SGHTA and FQGTGA. CDR3 amino acids: CASSLGPGNRAFF. The CDR3 DNA sequence: TGTGCCAGCAGCCTTGGACCCGGAAATCGAGCTTTCTTT.

On this clonotype itself: A much larger clonotype is one base distant, so this may be a read error. The V and J genes are TRBV5-1 and TRBJ2-3, with 12 positions matching TRBD2. Germline V lookup: CDR1 SGHRS, CDR2 YFSETQ. This CDR3 has 17 amino acids. The DNA for the CDR3 is TGCGTCAGCAGCCTTATGACTAGCGGGGGTACCGCAGATACGCAGTATTTT. Its translation is CVSSLMTSGGTADTQYF.

This clonotype was found many times. The chain links TRBV9 to TRBJ2-3, with a tentative D call TRBD2 (6 bases). CDR3 length: 16 residues. In germline, CDR1 is SGDLS, CDR2 YYNGEE. V gave up 0 bases and J gave up 3 bases, with 14 bases separating them. The CDR3: CASSVGPGVTTDTQYF. DNA of the CDR3: TGTGCCAGCAGCGTAGGTCCGGGGGTGACGACAGATACGCAGTATTTT. The whole variable domain, filled in from reference TRBV9 and TRBJ2-3, reads DSGVTQTPKHLITATGQRVTLRCSPRSGDLSVYWYQQSLDQGLQFLIQYYNGEERAKGNILERFSAQQFPDLHSELNLSSLELGDSALYFCASSVGPGVTTDTQYFGPGTRLTVL.

The sample holds many counts of this clonotype. The chain employs TRBV7-9 and TRBJ2-3; D remains unclear. The germline gives CDR1 SEHNR, CDR2 FQNEAQ (reference sequence). V dropped 3 bases and J dropped 0 bases, with 4 bases sitting between them. This CDR3 is 13 amino acids long. This chain's CDR3 is CASSLGSTDTQYF. CDR3 nucleotide sequence: TGTGCCAGCAGCTTGGGCAGCACAGATACGCAGTATTTT.

This clonotype was recorded only once. A read error may account for a junction end that differs from germline. The V gene is TRBV5-6, the J gene TRBJ2-5, with D perhaps TRBD1 or TRBD2 (5 bases each). CDR1 SGHDT and CDR2 YYEEEE come from the germline V gene. This CDR3 has 16 amino acids. The CDR3 DNA reads TGTGTCAGCAGCTTGGAGCCTAGTGGGGGTCTCAGGACCCAGTACTTC. Encoded protein: CVSSLEPSGGLRTQYF.

The sample holds many counts of this clonotype. The chain employs TRBV29-1 and TRBJ2-3, with TRBD1 matching over 8 bases. Germline lookup yields CDR1 SQVTM and CDR2 ANQGSEA. Germline trimming cut 4 bases from V and 6 bases from J; bases unmatched to any gene: 12. CDR3 length equals 15 residues. The CDR3 DNA sequence: TGCAGCGTTGTCCCCGTCAGGGGGCCAGGTGATACGCAGTATTTT. Amino acid sequence: CSVVPVRGPGDTQYF.

This clonotype was seen a handful of times. The chain links TRBV20-1 to TRBJ2-6, with D unresolved. Trimming left V 1 base short and J 0 bases short, with 7 bases between. CDR3 size: 15 residues. CDR1 and CDR2 (germline): DFQATT, SNEGSKA (reference sequence). The DNA of the CDR3 is TGCAGTGCTAGAGCTGGGCCCTCTGGGGCCAACGTCCTGACTTTC. This codes for CSARAGPSGANVLTF.

In this sample, this clonotype turned up many times. J is TRBJ2-7 and V is TRBV28, with 8 bases aligning to TRBD2. The V segment lost 7 bases and the J segment 0 bases; nucleotides outside the gene matches: 2. Germline loops: CDR1 MDHEN, CDR2 SYDVKM. This CDR3 has 13 amino acids. CDR3 sequence: CASMRGASYEQYF. The CDR3 region has the DNA TGTGCCAGCATGCGGGGGGCCTCCTACGAGCAGTACTTC.

In its sample, this clonotype ranks as medium-sized. V usage is TRBV4-1 and J usage is TRBJ2-2; 12 nucleotides align to TRBD2. In germline, CDR1 is MGHRA, CDR2 YSYEKL. The CDR3 is made up of 18 amino acids. J lost 9 bases, V lost 0 bases, and 11 bases had no gene match. The chain's CDR3 is CASSQEPTSGGQDRELFF. The CDR3 region has the DNA TGCGCCAGCAGCCAAGAACCCACTAGCGGGGGGCAAGATCGGGAGCTGTTTTTT.

This clonotype is medium-sized (0.01 to 0.1%) in the sample. In DNA form, the CDR3 reads TGTGCCAGCACCCCAAGCCCTGGCACCGGGGAGCTGTTTTTT. Amino acids: CASTPSPGTGELFF. V usage is TRBV6-4 and J usage is TRBJ2-2; D unclear. V was trimmed by 7 bases and J by 4 bases, leaving 13 bases between them. The CDR3 runs to 14 residues. Per the germline V gene, CDR1 is MRHNA and CDR2 is SNTAGT.

This clonotype was counted many times. V and J are TRBV3-1 and TRBJ2-7; no reliable D call. Trimming cost V 4 bases and J 3 bases, with 16 bases left between them. The CDR3 totals 15 residues. Germline CDR1 is LGHDT and CDR2 is YNNKEL (reference sequence). CDR3 nucleotides: TGTGCCAGCAGCCGGCAAGGGTTACCGAACTACGAGCAGTACTTC. Translated, it gives CASSRQGLPNYEQYF.

The sample holds many counts of this clonotype. The chain is built from TRBV5-4 and TRBJ1-4; weak D call: TRBD1 (6 bases). This CDR3 contains 15 residues. Germline-derived CDR1 and CDR2 are SGHNT and YYREEE (reference sequence). V lost 4 bases, J lost 6 bases, and 16 bases lay in between. Here the CDR3 reads CASSPGGHRDEKLFF. CDR3 in DNA: TGTGCCAGCAGCCCGGGGGGACACAGAGATGAAAAACTGTTTTTT.

This clonotype was recorded many times. The CDR3 DNA reads as TGTGCCAGCAGCTCCGGTGGAGTCACTGAAGCTTTCTTT. It is translated as CASSSGGVTEAFF. The V and J genes are TRBV7-6 and TRBJ1-1; D is unclear. V shed 4 bases and J shed 4 bases, with 10 bases lying between them. This CDR3 is built from 13 residues. Germline CDR1 SGHVS, CDR2 FNYEAQ.

This clonotype occurred many times. The chain has TRBV4-3 and TRBJ2-7; tentative D call: TRBD1 (6 bases). Trimming left V 0 bases short and J 5 bases short, with 11 bases between. CDR1 is LGHNA and CDR2 is YSLEER in the germline V gene. CDR3 size: 14 residues. As DNA, the CDR3 is TGCGCCAGCAGCCAAGATTGGCAGGGGAACGAGCAGTACTTC. This encodes CASSQDWQGNEQYF.

This clonotype has at least ten counts. The chain joins TRBV7-3 to TRBJ2-5; either TRBD1 or TRBD2 may fit D (7 bases each). V was trimmed by 5 bases and J by 5 bases, leaving 18 bases between them. The CDR3 has 15 amino acids. Germline V gene lookup returns CDR1 SGHTA and CDR2 FQGTGA. CDR3 residues: CASSPGGGVYETQYF. The CDR3 DNA follows: TGTGCCAGCAGCCCAGGGGGGGGCGTGTATGAGACCCAGTACTTC.

This clonotype was seen repeatedly, ten times or more. The rearrangement joins TRBV3-1 to TRBJ2-3; 8 positions match TRBD2. The CDR3 has 15 amino acids. The V gene end was trimmed by 2 bases and the J gene end by 4 bases; junction bases not matched to a gene: 5. CDR1 and CDR2 (germline): LGHDT, YNNKEL (reference sequence). CDR3 protein: CASSQRSGGADTQYF. The CDR3 nucleotides read TGTGCCAGCAGCCAACGGAGCGGGGGCGCAGATACGCAGTATTTT.

This clonotype was picked up many times. CDR3 in DNA: TGCAGTGCTACACGCGCACTGAGCAATCAGCCCCAGCATTTT. Protein: CSATRALSNQPQHF. This rearrangement joins TRBV20-1 to TRBJ1-5; D not certain. The V end was cut by 4 bases, the J end by 1 base, with 11 bases between. Germline loops: CDR1 DFQATT, CDR2 SNEGSKA (reference sequence). The CDR3 extends over 14 amino acids.